This T cell receptor (beta chain) was sequenced for a study of blood T cell repertoires in COVID-19. Overall study: Sources were T cells, B-cell-depleted T cells, or PBMCs; the material itself was cDNA or gDNA.

The ends were cut back, 1 base at V and 0 bases at J, with 4 bases in the middle. The CDR3 has 13 residues. CDR1 and CDR2 (germline): SGDLS, YYNGEE. Per the original data handling: Nucleated cell counts were estimated from reference gene primer amplification. The data were produced by immunoSEQ multiplex PCR, yet TCRdb's version contains in-frame clones alone and is incomplete. V, J and clone size were drawn from that table, and D and trimming were deduced from the DNA. Among under 110,000 clones listed, about 89% were seen once. Sequenced material: peripheral blood. The receptor comes from a woman between 25 and 40 years old with acute or convalescent COVID-19. This chain links TRBV9 with TRBJ1-1, with D hard to call. The CDR3 protein is CASSVRMNTEAFF. CDR3 DNA: TGTGCCAGCAGCGTACGTATGAACACTGAAGCTTTCTTT. The full variable domain, with the rest looked up from reference TRBV9 and TRBJ1-1, is DSGVTQTPKHLITATGQRVTLRCSPRSGDLSVYWYQQSLDQGLQFLIQYYNGEERAKGNILERFSAQQFPDLHSELNLSSLELGDSALYFCASSVRMNTEAFFGQGTRLTVV.